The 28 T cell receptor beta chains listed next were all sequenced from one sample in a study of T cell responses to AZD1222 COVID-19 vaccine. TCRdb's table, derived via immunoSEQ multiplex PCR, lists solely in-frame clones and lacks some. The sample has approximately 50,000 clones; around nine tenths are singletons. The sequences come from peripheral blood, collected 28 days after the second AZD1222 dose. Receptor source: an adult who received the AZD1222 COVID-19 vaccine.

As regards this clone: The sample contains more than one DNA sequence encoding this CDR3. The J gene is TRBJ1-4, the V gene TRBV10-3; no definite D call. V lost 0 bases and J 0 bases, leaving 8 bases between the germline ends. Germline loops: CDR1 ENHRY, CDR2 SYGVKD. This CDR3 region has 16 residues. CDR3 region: CAISESSGSTNEKLFF. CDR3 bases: TGTGCCATCAGTGAGTCCTCGGGCTCAACTAATGAAAAACTGTTTTTT.

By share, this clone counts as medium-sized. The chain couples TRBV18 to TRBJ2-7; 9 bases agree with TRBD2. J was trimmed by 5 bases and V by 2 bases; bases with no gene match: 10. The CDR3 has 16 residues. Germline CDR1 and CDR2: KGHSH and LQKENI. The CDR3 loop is CASSPVGTSFRNEQYF. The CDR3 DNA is TGTGCCAGCTCACCAGTTGGGACTAGCTTTAGAAACGAGCAGTACTTC.

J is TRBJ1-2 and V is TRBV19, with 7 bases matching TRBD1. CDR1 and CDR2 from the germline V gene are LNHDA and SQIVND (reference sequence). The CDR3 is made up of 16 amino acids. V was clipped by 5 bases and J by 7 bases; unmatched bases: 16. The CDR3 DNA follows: TGTGCCAGTAGTCCGTCGGGAACCGACAGGGCCTTTGGCTACACCTTC. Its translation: CASSPSGTDRAFGYTF.

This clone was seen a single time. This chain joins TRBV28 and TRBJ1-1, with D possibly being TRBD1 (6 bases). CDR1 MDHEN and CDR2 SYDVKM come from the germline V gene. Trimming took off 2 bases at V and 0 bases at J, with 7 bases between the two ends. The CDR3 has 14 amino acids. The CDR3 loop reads CASSLGQLNTEAFF. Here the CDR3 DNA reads TGTGCCAGCAGTTTAGGACAGCTGAACACTGAAGCTTTCTTT.

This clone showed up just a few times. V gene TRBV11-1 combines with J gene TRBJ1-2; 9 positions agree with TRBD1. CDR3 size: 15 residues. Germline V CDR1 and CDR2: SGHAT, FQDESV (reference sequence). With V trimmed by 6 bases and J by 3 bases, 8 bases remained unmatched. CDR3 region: CASRDTGGGDYGYTF. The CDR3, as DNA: TGTGCCAGCAGAGACACAGGGGGCGGGGACTATGGCTACACCTTC.

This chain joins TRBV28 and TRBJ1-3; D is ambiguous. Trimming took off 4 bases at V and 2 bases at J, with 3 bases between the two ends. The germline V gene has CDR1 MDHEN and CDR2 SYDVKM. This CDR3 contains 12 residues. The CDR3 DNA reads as TGTGCCAGCAGTTCGGCTGGAAACACCATATATTTT. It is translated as CASSSAGNTIYF. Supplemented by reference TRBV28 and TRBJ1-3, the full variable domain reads DVKVTQSSRYLVKRTGEKVFLECVQDMDHENMFWYRQDPGLGLRLIYFSYDVKMKEKGDIPEGYSVSREKKERFSLILESASTNQTSMYLCASSSAGNTIYFGEGSWLTVV.

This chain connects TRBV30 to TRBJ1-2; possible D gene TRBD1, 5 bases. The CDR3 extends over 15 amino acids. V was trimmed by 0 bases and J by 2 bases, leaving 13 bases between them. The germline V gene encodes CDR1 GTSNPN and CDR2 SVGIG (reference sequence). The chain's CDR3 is CAWSVGRAGNYGYTF. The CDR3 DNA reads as TGTGCCTGGAGTGTAGGGCGGGCAGGGAACTATGGCTACACCTTC.

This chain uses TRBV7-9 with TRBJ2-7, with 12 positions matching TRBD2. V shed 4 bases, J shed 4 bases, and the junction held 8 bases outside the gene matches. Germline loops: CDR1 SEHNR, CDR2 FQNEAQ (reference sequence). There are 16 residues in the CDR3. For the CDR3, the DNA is TGTGCCAGCAGCTCCGCCCTGACTAGCGGGAGTTACGAGCAGTACTTC. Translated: CASSSALTSGSYEQYF.

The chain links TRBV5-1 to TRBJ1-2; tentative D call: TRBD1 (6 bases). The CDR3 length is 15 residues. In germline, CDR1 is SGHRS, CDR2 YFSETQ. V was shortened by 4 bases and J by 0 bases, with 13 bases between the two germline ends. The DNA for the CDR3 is TGCGCCAGCAGCCCCGGACAGCCAGCTAACTATGGCTACACCTTC. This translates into CASSPGQPANYGYTF.

The CDR3 loop is CAWSVRNTGELFF. In DNA, the CDR3 is TGTGCCTGGAGTGTACGGAACACCGGGGAGCTGTTTTTT. The chain carries TRBV30 and TRBJ2-2, with D unresolved. The CDR3 contains 13 residues. Germline V gene data show CDR1 as GTSNPN and CDR2 as SVGIG (reference sequence). Trimming removed 0 bases at V and 1 base at J, with 3 bases between.

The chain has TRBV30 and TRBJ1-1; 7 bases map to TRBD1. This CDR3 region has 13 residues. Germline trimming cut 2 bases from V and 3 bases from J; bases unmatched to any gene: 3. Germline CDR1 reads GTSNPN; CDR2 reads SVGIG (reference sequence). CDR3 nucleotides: TGTGCCTGGAGTCCCCAGGGGGACACTGAAGCTTTCTTT. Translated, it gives CAWSPQGDTEAFF. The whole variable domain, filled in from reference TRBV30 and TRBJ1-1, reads SQTIHQWPATLVQPVGSPLSLECTVEGTSNPNLYWYRQAAGRGLQLLFYSVGIGQISSEVPQNLSASRPQDRQFILSSKKLLLSDSGFYLCAWSPQGDTEAFFGQGTRLTVV.

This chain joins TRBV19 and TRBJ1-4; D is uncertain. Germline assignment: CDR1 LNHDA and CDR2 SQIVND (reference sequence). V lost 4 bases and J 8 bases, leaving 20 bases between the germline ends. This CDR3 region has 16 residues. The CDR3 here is CASSNPRTLGDEKLFF. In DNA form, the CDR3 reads TGTGCCAGTAGTAACCCCAGGACTCTGGGAGACGAAAAACTGTTTTTT.

CDR3 in amino acids: CASSQLQSASYGYTF. DNA of the CDR3: TGCGCCAGCAGCCAACTTCAGTCTGCATCCTATGGCTACACCTTC. The gene calls are TRBV4-1 and TRBJ1-2; D is unresolved. This CDR3 is 15 amino acids long. V gave up 2 bases and J gave up 4 bases, with 14 bases separating them. From germline, CDR1 is MGHRA and CDR2 YSYEKL.

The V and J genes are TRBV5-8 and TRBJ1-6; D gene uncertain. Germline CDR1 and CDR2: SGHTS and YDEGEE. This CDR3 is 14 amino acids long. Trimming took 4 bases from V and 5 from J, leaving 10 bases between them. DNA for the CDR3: TGTGCCAGCAGCCCCAGAATTAATAATTCACCCCTCCACTTT. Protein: CASSPRINNSPLHF. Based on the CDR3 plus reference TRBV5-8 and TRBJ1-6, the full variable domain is EAGVTQSPTHLIKTRGQQATLRCSPISGHTSVYWYQQALGLGLQFLLWYDEGEERNRGNFPPRFSGRQFPNYSSELNVNALELEDSALYLCASSPRINNSPLHFGNGTRLTVT.

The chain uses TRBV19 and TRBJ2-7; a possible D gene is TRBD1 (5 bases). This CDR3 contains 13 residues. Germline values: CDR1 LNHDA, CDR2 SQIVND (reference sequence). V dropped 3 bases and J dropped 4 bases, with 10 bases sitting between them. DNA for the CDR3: TGTGCCAGTAGTATTCAGGGTGGGTACGAGCAGTACTTC. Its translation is CASSIQGGYEQYF.

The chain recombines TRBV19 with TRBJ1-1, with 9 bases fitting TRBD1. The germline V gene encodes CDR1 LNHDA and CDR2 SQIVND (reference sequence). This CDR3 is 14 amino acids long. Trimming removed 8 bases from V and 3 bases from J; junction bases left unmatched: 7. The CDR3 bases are TGTGCCAGTTCGGCTACAGGGGGCCACACTGAAGCTTTCTTT. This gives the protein CASSATGGHTEAFF.

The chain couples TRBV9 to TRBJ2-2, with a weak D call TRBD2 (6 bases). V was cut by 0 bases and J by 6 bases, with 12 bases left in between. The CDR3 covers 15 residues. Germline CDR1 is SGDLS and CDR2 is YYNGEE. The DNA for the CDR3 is TGTGCCAGCAGCGTAGACGGGAGTACCGCCGGGGAGCTGTTTTTT. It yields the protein CASSVDGSTAGELFF.

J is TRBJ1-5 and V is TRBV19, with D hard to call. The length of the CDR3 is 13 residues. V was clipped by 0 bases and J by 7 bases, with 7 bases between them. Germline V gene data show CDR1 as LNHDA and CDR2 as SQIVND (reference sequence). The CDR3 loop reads CASSIDRGQPQHF. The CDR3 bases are TGTGCCAGTAGTATAGACAGAGGCCAGCCCCAGCATTTT.

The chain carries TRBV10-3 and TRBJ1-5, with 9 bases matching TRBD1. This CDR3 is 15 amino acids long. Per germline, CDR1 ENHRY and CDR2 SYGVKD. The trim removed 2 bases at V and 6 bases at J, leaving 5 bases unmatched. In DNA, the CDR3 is TGTGCCATCAGTGAGACCGGGACAGGGTTTCAGCCCCAGCATTTT. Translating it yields CAISETGTGFQPQHF.

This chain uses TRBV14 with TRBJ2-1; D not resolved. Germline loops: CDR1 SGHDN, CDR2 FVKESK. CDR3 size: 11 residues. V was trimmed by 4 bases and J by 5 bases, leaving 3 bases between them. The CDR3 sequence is CASSRNNEQFF. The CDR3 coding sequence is TGTGCCAGCAGCCGGAACAATGAGCAGTTCTTC.

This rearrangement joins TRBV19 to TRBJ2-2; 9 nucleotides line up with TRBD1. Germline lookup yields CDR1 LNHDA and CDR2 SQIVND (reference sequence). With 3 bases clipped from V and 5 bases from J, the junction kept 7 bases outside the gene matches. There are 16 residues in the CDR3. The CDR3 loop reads CASSIGTGPGTGELFF. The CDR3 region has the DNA TGTGCCAGTAGTATTGGGACAGGGCCGGGAACCGGGGAGCTGTTTTTT. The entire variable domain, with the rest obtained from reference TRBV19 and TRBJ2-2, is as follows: DGGITQSPKYLFRKEGQNVTLSCEQNLNHDAMYWYRQDPGQGLRLIYYSQIVNDFQKGDIAEGYSVSREKKESFPLTVTSAQKNPTAFYLCASSIGTGPGTGELFFGEGSRLTVL.

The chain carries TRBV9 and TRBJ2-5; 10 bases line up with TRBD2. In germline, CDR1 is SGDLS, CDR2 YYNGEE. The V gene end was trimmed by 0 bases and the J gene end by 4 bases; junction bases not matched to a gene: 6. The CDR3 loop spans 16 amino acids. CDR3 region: CASSVGASGGLETQYF. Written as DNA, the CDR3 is TGTGCCAGCAGCGTAGGGGCTAGCGGGGGCCTAGAGACCCAGTACTTC.

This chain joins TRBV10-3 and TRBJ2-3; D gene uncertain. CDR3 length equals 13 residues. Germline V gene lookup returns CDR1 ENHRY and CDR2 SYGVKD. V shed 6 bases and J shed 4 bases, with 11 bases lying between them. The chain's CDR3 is CAISRLNADTQYF. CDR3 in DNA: TGTGCCATCAGCAGGCTGAACGCAGATACGCAGTATTTT.

Written as DNA, the CDR3 is TGTGCCAGCAGTAGGACAGGGGGCTATCAGCCCCAGCATTTT. It codes for CASSRTGGYQPQHF. The V call is TRBV28, the J call TRBJ1-5; 11 bases match TRBD1. The CDR3 spans 14 residues. The germline CDR1 and CDR2 sequences are MDHEN and SYDVKM. V lost 5 bases to trimming and J lost 5 bases; unmatched junction nucleotides: 2.

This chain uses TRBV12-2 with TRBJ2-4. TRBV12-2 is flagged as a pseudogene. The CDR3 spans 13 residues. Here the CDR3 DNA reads TGTGCAAGCAGTGGGCTAGTCAAAAACATTCAGTACTTC. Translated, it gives CASSGLVKNIQYF.

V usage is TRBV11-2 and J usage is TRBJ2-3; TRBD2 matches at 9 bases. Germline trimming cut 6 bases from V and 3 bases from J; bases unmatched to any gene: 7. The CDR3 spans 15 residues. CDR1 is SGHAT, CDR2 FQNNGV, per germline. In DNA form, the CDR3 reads TGTGCCAGCAGTTCAAGCACTAGCGGGACAGATACGCAGTATTTT. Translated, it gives CASSSSTSGTDTQYF.

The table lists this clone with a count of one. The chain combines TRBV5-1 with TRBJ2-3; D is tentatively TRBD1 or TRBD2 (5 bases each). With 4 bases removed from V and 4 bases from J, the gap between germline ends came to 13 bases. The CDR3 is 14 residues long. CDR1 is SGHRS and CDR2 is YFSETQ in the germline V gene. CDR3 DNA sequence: TGCGCCAGCAGCCCCCAGGGACGGGCAGATACGCAGTATTTT. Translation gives CASSPQGRADTQYF.

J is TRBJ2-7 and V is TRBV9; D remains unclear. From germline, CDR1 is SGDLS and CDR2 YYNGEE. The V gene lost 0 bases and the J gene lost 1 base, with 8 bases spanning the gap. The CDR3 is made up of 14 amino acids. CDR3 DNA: TGTGCCAGCAGCGTAGCTTGGGGATCCTACGAGCAGTACTTC. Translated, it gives CASSVAWGSYEQYF.